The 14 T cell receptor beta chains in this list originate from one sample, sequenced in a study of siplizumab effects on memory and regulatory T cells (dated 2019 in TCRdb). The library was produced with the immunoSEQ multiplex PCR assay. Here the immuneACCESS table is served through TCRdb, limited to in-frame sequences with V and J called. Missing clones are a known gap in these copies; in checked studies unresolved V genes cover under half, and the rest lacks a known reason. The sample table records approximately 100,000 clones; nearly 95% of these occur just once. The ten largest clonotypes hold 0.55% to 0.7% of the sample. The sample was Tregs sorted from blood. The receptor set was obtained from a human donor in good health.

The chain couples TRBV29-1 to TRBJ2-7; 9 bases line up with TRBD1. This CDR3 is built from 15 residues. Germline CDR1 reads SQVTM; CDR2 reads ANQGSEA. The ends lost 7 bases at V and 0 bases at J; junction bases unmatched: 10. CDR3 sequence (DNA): TGCAGCGCCGGAGTCGGGACAGGGCTCTCCTACGAGCAGTACTTC. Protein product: CSAGVGTGLSYEQYF.

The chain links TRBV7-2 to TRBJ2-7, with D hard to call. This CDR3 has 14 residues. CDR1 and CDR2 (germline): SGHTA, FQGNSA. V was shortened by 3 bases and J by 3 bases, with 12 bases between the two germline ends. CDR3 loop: CASSLVLSFYEQYF. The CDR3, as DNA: TGTGCCAGCAGCTTGGTACTGTCCTTCTACGAGCAGTACTTC.

The CDR3 spells CASSQNPPGQGVYGYTF. Here the CDR3 DNA reads TGCGCCAGCAGCCAGAACCCGCCGGGACAGGGTGTGTATGGCTACACCTTC. This chain links TRBV4-3 with TRBJ1-2, with TRBD1 matching over 9 bases. Germline assignment: CDR1 LGHNA and CDR2 YSLEER. V lost 3 bases, J lost 5 bases, and 13 bases stayed unmatched. The CDR3 has 17 amino acids.

The CDR3: CASSQTGGLGYTF. As DNA, the CDR3 is TGTGCCAGCAGCCAAACAGGGGGTCTTGGCTACACCTTC. The chain links TRBV14 to TRBJ1-2, with 8 nucleotides matching TRBD1. Germline values: CDR1 SGHDN, CDR2 FVKESK. The length of the CDR3 is 13 residues. The ends lost 2 bases at V and 7 bases at J; junction bases unmatched: 3. Based on the CDR3 plus reference TRBV14 and TRBJ1-2, the full variable domain is EAGVTQFPSHSVIEKGQTVTLRCDPISGHDNLYWYRRVMGKEIKFLLHFVKESKQDESGMPNNRFLAERTGGTYSTLKVQPAELEDSGVYFCASSQTGGLGYTFGSGTRLTVV.

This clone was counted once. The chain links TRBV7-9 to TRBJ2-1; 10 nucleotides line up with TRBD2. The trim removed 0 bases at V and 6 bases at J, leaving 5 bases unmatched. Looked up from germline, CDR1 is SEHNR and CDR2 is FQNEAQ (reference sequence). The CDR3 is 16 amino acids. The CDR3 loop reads CASSLALSGGGNEQFF. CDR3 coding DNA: TGTGCCAGCAGCTTAGCGCTCAGCGGGGGGGGCAATGAGCAGTTCTTC.

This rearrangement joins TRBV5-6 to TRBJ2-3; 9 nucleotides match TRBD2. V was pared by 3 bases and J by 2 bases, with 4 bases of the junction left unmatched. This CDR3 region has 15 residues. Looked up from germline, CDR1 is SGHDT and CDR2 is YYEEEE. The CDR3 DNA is TGTGCCAGCAGCTCGTTAGCGGGAGACACAGATACGCAGTATTTT. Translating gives CASSSLAGDTDTQYF.

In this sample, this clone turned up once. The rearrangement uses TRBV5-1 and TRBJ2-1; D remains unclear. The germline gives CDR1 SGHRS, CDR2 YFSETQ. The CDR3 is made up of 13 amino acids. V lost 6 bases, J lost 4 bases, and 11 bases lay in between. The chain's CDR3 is CASKPGQYNEQFF. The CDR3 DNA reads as TGCGCCAGCAAACCCGGCCAATACAATGAGCAGTTCTTC.

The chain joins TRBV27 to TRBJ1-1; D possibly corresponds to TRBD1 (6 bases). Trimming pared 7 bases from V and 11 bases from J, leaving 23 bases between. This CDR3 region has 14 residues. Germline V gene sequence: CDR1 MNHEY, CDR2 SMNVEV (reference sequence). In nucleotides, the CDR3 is TGTGCCAGCACCCGAGTAGGGGGGATCCCCGAGGCTTTCTTT. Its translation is CASTRVGGIPEAFF.

The CDR3: CASRPGQGYQPQHF. The DNA of the CDR3 is TGTGCCAGCAGACCGGGACAGGGGTATCAGCCCCAGCATTTT. V and J are TRBV6-5 and TRBJ1-5, with 10 bases identical to TRBD1. Germline V gene sequence: CDR1 MNHEY, CDR2 SVGAGI. This CDR3 is 14 amino acids long. Germline trimming cut 6 bases from V and 5 bases from J; bases unmatched to any gene: 4.

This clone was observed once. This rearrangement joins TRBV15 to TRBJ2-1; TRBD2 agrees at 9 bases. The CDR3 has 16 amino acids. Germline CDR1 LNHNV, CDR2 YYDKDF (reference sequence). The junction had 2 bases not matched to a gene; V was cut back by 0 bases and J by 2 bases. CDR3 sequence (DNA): TGTGCCACCAGCAGAGACGGCGGGGGGGCCTACAATGAGCAGTTCTTC. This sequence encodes CATSRDGGGAYNEQFF.

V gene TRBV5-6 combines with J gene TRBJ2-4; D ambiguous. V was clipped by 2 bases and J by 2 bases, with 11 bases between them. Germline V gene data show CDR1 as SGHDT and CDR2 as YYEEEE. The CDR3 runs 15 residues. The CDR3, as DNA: TGTGCCAGCAGCTTCGGCAGTGGAACCAAAAACATTCAGTACTTC. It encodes CASSFGSGTKNIQYF.

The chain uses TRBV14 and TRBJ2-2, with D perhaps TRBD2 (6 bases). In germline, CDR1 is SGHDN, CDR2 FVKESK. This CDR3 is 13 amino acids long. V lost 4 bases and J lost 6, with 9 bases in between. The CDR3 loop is CASSLWGAGELFF. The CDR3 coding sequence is TGTGCCAGCAGCCTTTGGGGGGCCGGGGAGCTGTTTTTT.

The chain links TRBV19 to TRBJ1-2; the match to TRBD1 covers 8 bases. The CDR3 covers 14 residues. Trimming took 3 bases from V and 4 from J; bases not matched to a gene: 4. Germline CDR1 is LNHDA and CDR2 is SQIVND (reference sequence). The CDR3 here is CASSIPDRGYGYTF. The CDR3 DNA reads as TGTGCCAGTAGTATTCCCGACAGGGGCTATGGCTACACCTTC.

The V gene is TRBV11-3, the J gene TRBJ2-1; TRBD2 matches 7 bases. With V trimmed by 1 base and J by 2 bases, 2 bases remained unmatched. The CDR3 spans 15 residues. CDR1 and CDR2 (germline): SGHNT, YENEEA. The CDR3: CASSLAGGPYNEQFF. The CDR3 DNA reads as TGTGCCAGCAGCTTAGCGGGGGGTCCCTACAATGAGCAGTTCTTC. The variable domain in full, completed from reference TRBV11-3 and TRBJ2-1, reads EAGVVQSPRYKIIEKKQPVAFWCNPISGHNTLYWYLQNLGQGPELLIRYENEEAVDDSQLPKDRFSAERLKGVDSTLKIQPAELGDSAVYLCASSLAGGPYNEQFFGPGTRLTVL.